One and the same sample provided the 18 T cell receptor beta chains below, sequenced in a study of regulatory T cells in long-lasting Graves disease. Specified time point: persistent/refractory GD, antithyroid drugs over 5 years with positive TRAb. PBMCs provided the RNA from which the TCR library was made. Through Arm-PCR of CDR3 regions and iRepertoire HTBI primers, TCR beta libraries were built. TCRdb independently ran MiXCR on the multiplex PCR reads; one entry per CDR3 protein. The sample includes around 430,000 distinct CDR3 sequences, roughly 23% seen only once; the top ten take less than 15%. The starting material was peripheral blood mononuclear cells (PBMCs), obtained when the disease was refractory, from a patient treated with antithyroid drugs. These receptors all come from a female donor with Graves disease.

The rearrangement uses TRBV6-1 and TRBJ1-1; TRBD1 might be the D (5 bases). This CDR3 has 14 residues. V gave up 5 bases and J gave up 5 bases, with 15 bases separating them. The V gene's germline CDR1 is MNHNS and CDR2 SASEGT. The CDR3 sequence: CASSTRERGTEAFF. CDR3 nucleotides: TGTGCCAGCAGTACCAGGGAAAGAGGAACTGAAGCTTTCTTT.

The V gene is TRBV12-3 or TRBV12-4, the J gene TRBJ2-3; D gene unclear. CDR3 length: 12 amino acids. V gave up 6 bases and J gave up 5 bases, with 9 bases separating them. CDR3 amino acids: CASSLNEDTQYF. The DNA of the CDR3 is TGTGCCAGCAGCCTGAATGAAGATACGCAGTATTTT.

This clonotype was detected a few times. The J gene is TRBJ2-1, the V gene TRBV20-1; TRBD1 matches at 8 bases. The CDR3 spans 19 residues. The V gene end was trimmed by 3 bases and the J gene end by 0 bases; junction bases not matched to a gene: 16. Germline V CDR1 and CDR2: DFQATT, SNEGSKA (reference sequence). This CDR3 is CSARYSGGANQSSYNEQFF. CDR3 sequence (DNA): TGCAGTGCTAGGTATTCAGGGGGCGCCAACCAAAGCTCCTACAATGAGCAGTTCTTC.

This clonotype was picked up many times. The chain employs TRBV2 and TRBJ2-7; the D gene could be TRBD1 or TRBD2 (5 bases each). Trimming removed 8 bases at V and 0 bases at J, with 11 bases between. CDR1 SNHLY and CDR2 FYNNEI come from the germline V gene. The CDR3 is made up of 13 amino acids. The CDR3 DNA is TGTGCCAGCGGAGGACAATTCTCCTACGAGCAGTACTTC. Protein sequence: CASGGQFSYEQYF.

Many counts were recorded for this clonotype. The CDR3 bases are TGTGCCAGCAAGTCGGCCAGCGCCAAACTGTTTTTT. It codes for CASKSASAKLFF. The chain carries TRBV2 and TRBJ1-4; D is unresolved. Trimming stripped 7 bases from V and 11 bases from J, with 14 bases between. Germline V lookup: CDR1 SNHLY, CDR2 FYNNEI. CDR3 size: 12 residues.

To note about this clonotype: A much larger clone is a single base away; this may be a read error. This CDR3 reads CASSHPGQRPEKLFF. The CDR3 DNA reads as TGTGCCAGCAGCCATCCGGGACAGCGACCAGAAAAACTGTTTTTT. The rearrangement joins TRBV12-3 or TRBV12-4 to TRBJ1-4, with TRBD1 matching 7 bases. Losses at the gene ends were 6 bases for V and 8 bases for J; bases not matched to a gene: 12. This CDR3 has 15 residues.

This chain connects TRBV15 to TRBJ2-1; TRBD2 matches at 7 bases. The germline V gene has CDR1 LNHNV and CDR2 YYDKDF (reference sequence). After removal of 8 bases from V and 5 bases from J, the junction contained 9 bases not matched to a gene. This CDR3 region has 14 residues. The CDR3 loop is CATYQGGTDNEQFF. The CDR3 DNA follows: TGTGCCACCTACCAGGGAGGGACTGACAATGAGCAGTTCTTC.

On this clonotype itself: With a much larger clone just one base away, this may be a read error. This chain uses TRBV12-3 or TRBV12-4 with TRBJ2-7; 10 nucleotides line up with TRBD1. The CDR3 runs 15 residues. Germline trimming cut 7 bases from V and 4 bases from J; bases unmatched to any gene: 10. The CDR3 DNA reads TGTGCCAGCAAAGTCGGGACAGGGGCGTCTTACGAGCAGTACTTC. Protein sequence: CASKVGTGASYEQYF.

As to this clonotype: An end of the junction differs from the germline gene, which may be a read error. The gene calls are TRBV27 and TRBJ2-7, with 8 nucleotides matching TRBD1. Germline-derived CDR1 and CDR2 are MNHEY and SMNVEV (reference sequence). This CDR3 comprises 15 residues. CDR3 region: CASSPGQGTTYGQYF. In nucleotides, the CDR3 is TGTGCCAGCAGTCCCGGACAGGGTACGACCTACGGGCAGTACTTC.

The genes are TRBV11-1 and TRBJ2-5; tentative D call: TRBD2 (5 bases). V shed 3 bases and J shed 4 bases, with 9 bases lying between them. Germline V gene sequence: CDR1 SGHAT, CDR2 FQDESV (reference sequence). The CDR3 loop spans 13 amino acids. The CDR3 sequence is CASSFGSGETQYF. In DNA, the CDR3 is TGTGCCAGCAGCTTTGGCAGCGGAGAGACCCAGTACTTC.

This clonotype was seen at least ten times. The J gene is TRBJ1-2, the V gene TRBV12-3 or TRBV12-4, with D possibly being TRBD1 (5 bases). Trimming left V 7 bases short and J 6 bases short, with 27 bases between. This CDR3 is 17 amino acids long. The CDR3 DNA sequence: TGTGCCAGCACTTCCCCGGGACGGAGTTACTATTTGAATGGCTACACCTTC. Translating it yields CASTSPGRSYYLNGYTF.

This clonotype was observed a few times. V and J are TRBV27 and TRBJ2-7; D could derive from TRBD1 or TRBD2 (6 bases each). This CDR3 has 14 amino acids. The germline V gene has CDR1 MNHEY and CDR2 SMNVEV (reference sequence). The ends were cut back, 5 bases at V and 3 bases at J, with 14 bases in the middle. The CDR3 nucleotides are TGTGCCAGCAGTGCGCGAGGGGGGTACTACGAGCAGTACTTC. Its translation is CASSARGGYYEQYF.

This clonotype was counted at least ten times. V gene TRBV15 combines with J gene TRBJ2-5; D unclear. Germline CDR1 and CDR2: LNHNV and YYDKDF (reference sequence). The CDR3 totals 15 residues. The V gene lost 0 bases and the J gene lost 2 bases, with 10 bases spanning the gap. The CDR3 coding sequence is TGTGCCACCAGCAGAGATCGCCCGTGGCAAGAGACCCAGTACTTC. Amino acids: CATSRDRPWQETQYF.

The chain combines TRBV7-9 with TRBJ2-7; D may match TRBD1 or TRBD2 (5 bases each). The CDR3 is 17 amino acids. V was cut by 0 bases and J by 3 bases, with 18 bases left in between. CDR1 and CDR2 (germline): SEHNR, FQNEAQ (reference sequence). The CDR3 spells CASSLAPGPMTFYEQYF. The CDR3 nucleotides are TGTGCCAGCAGCTTAGCGCCGGGACCGATGACTTTCTACGAGCAGTACTTC.

This chain joins TRBV12-3 or TRBV12-4 and TRBJ2-2; tentatively, D is TRBD2 (5 bases). The CDR3 totals 15 residues. Trimming pared 5 bases from V and 4 bases from J, leaving 14 bases between. The CDR3 coding sequence is TGTGCCAGCAGTCCTAGGGAGTGGAGCACCGGGGAGCTGTTTTTT. This translates into CASSPREWSTGELFF.

This clonotype was observed at least ten times. J is TRBJ1-4 and V is TRBV28; no clear D gene. The CDR3 spans 15 residues. V shed 5 bases and J shed 5 bases, with 15 bases lying between them. Germline V gives CDR1 MDHEN, CDR2 SYDVKM. The CDR3 region has the DNA TGTGCCAGCAGTGCTGGTGGCAGTCAAAATGAAAAACTGTTTTTT. Its translation is CASSAGGSQNEKLFF. Full variable domain (outside the CDR3, taken from reference TRBV28 and TRBJ1-4): DVKVTQSSRYLVKRTGEKVFLECVQDMDHENMFWYRQDPGLGLRLIYFSYDVKMKEKGDIPEGYSVSREKKERFSLILESASTNQTSMYLCASSAGGSQNEKLFFGSGTQLSVL.

This clonotype was counted between two and nine times. This rearrangement joins TRBV7-6 to TRBJ1-2; D gene uncertain. Germline V gene sequence: CDR1 SGHVS, CDR2 FNYEAQ. Trimming removed 1 base at V and 2 bases at J, with 11 bases between. The CDR3 runs to 15 residues. CDR3 sequence reads: CASSLGSGFNYGYTF. CDR3 sequence (DNA): TGTGCCAGCAGCTTAGGGAGTGGTTTCAACTATGGCTACACCTTC.

Only one count was recorded for this clonotype. The chain couples TRBV6-9 to TRBJ2-1; 11 nucleotides align to TRBD2. V lost 3 bases, J lost 9 bases, and 7 bases stayed unmatched. Per germline, CDR1 MNHGY and CDR2 SVAAGI. This CDR3 spans 15 amino acids. CDR3 nucleotide sequence: TGTGCCAGCAGTTACGTTAGCGGGAGGGCCCCTGAGCAGTTCTTC. Its protein product is CASSYVSGRAPEQFF.